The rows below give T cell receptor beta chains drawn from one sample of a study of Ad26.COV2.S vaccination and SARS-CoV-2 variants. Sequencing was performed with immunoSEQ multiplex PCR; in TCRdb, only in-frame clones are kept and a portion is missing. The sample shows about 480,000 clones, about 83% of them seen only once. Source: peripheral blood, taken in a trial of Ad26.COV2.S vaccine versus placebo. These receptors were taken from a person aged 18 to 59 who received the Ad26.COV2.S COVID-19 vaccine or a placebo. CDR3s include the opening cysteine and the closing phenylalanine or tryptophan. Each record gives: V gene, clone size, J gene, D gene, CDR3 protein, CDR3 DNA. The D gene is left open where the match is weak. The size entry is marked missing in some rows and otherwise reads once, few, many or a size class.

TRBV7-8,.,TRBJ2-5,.,CASSSTTAAGGETQYF,TGTGCCAGCAGCTCGACGACAGCAGCAGGAGGGGAGACCCAGTACTTC
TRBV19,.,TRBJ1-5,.,CASSEGSGQPQHF,TGTGCCAGTAGTGAGGGTTCAGGTCAGCCCCAGCATTTT
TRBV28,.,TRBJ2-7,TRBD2,CASRSGTSGSVQYF,TGTGCCAGCAGGTCCGGGACTAGCGGGAGTGTGCAGTACTTC
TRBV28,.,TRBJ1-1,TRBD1,CASRWTGITEAFF,TGTGCCAGCAGGTGGACAGGGATCACTGAAGCTTTCTTT
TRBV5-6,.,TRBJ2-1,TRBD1,CASSHRRGTGHNEQFF,TGTGCCAGCAGCCACCGGCGGGGGACAGGGCACAATGAGCAGTTCTTC
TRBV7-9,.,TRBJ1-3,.,CASSFPGLNSGNTIYF,TGTGCCAGCAGCTTCCCCGGTCTCAACTCTGGAAACACCATATATTTT
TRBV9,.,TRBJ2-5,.,CASSPRDNQETQYF,TGTGCCAGCAGCCCCCGGGACAATCAGGAGACCCAGTACTTC
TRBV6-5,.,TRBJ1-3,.,CATRGTESGNTIYF,TGTGCCACGCGGGGTACAGAGTCTGGAAACACCATATATTTT
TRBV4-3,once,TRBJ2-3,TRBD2,CASSQDRLAANTDTQYF,TGCGCCAGCAGCCAAGATCGGCTAGCGGCTAACACAGATACGCAGTATTTT
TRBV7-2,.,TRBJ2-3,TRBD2,CASRLGVLAGDTQYF,TGTGCCAGCAGGCTGGGAGTACTAGCGGGGGATACGCAGTATTTT
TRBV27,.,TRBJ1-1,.,CASSSGSGMNTEAFF,TGTGCCAGCAGTTCTGGGTCGGGGATGAACACTGAAGCTTTCTTT
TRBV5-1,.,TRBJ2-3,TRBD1,CASSLTPRTGTDTQYF,TGCGCCAGCAGCTTAACCCCTCGGACAGGGACAGATACGCAGTATTTT
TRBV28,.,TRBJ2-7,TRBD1,CASSSTGTGGHYEQYF,TGTGCCAGCAGTTCGACCGGGACAGGGGGTCACTACGAGCAGTACTTC
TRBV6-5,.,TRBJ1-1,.,CASSYTAGTEAFF,TGTGCCAGCAGTTACACCGCGGGGACTGAAGCTTTCTTT
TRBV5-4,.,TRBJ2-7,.,CASRSWGHKIYEQYF,TGTGCCAGCAGGTCATGGGGCCATAAGATCTACGAGCAGTACTTC